Sequencing of this T cell receptor beta chain was carried out in a study of CD8 T cells in ankylosing spondylitis. TCRdb used MiXCR to reprocess the 5' RACE reads, holding one entry per CDR3 protein. This table holds about 240,000 distinct CDR3 sequences, roughly 10% found once. Whole-study results and caveats: There were earlier reports of some motif variants in reactive arthritis synovial fluid and blood. Characteristic, it appeared, of ankylosing spondylitis blood was a TCR beta motif of 7 or 8 highly homologous variants.

This clonotype has at least ten counts. Its antigen is unidentified. The receptor's source is a male donor with ankylosing spondylitis or in good health (not recorded which). The specimen was blood, either unsorted or a sorted T cell fraction (not recorded which).

The CDR3 DNA is TGTGCCAGCAGGGCAGGGGAGGCTGGAAACACCATATATTTT. Its translation is CASRAGEAGNTIYF. The chain couples TRBV6-5 to TRBJ1-3, with TRBD1 as a possible D gene (6 bases). V was trimmed by 6 bases and J by 2 bases, leaving 11 bases between them. There are 14 residues in the CDR3. The germline CDR1 and CDR2 sequences are MNHEY and SVGAGI.